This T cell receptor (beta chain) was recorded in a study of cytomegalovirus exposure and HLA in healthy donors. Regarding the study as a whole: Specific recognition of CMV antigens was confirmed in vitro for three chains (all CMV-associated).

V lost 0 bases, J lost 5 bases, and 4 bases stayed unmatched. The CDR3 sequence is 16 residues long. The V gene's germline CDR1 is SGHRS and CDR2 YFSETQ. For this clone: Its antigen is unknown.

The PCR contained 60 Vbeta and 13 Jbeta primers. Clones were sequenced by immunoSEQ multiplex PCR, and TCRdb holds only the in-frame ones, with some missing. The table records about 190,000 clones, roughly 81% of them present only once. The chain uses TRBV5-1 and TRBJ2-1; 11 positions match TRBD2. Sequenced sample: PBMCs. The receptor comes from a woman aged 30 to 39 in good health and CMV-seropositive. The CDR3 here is CASSLAETSGNNEQFF. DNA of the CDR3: TGCGCCAGCAGCTTGGCCGAGACTAGCGGGAACAATGAGCAGTTCTTC.